This T cell receptor beta chain derives from a study of T-cell reconstitution after alpha-beta-depleted transplantation in children. The library targeted TCRbeta and was prepared with unique molecular identifiers. TCRdb reprocessed the PCR reads with MiXCR, giving one entry per CDR3 protein. Of roughly 100,000 distinct CDR3 sequences listed, roughly 8.4% are singletons. V was clipped by 2 bases and J by 2 bases, with 8 bases between them. The V gene's germline CDR1 is SGHRS and CDR2 YFSETQ. The CDR3 runs to 14 residues. The source material was PBMCs from the stem cell graft donor, sampled from the stem cell graft. The chain joins TRBV5-1 to TRBJ2-1; no clear D gene. This receptor was obtained from a human donor who donated a stem cell graft to a child with congenital amegakaryocytic thrombocytopenia. The CDR3 coding sequence is TGCGCCAGCAGCTTAACTTCTACCTACAATGAGCAGTTCTTC. Translating it yields CASSLTSTYNEQFF.